Listed here is a single T cell receptor beta chain. This CDR3 is also generated by other DNA sequences in the sample. The data were taken from a study of T cell responses to AZD1222 COVID-19 vaccine. Study context: Second doses that came at about 4 or about 12 weeks were put together.

Clones were read by immunoSEQ multiplex PCR, and TCRdb kept only the in-frame ones, dropping some. This table holds more than 50,000 clones, around 92% found once. The CDR3 totals 13 residues. From germline, CDR1 is SGHAT and CDR2 FQNNGV. Unmatched junction bases numbered 2, after V lost 5 bases and J lost 3 bases. The material was peripheral blood, obtained on day 0 of AZD1222 vaccination. The receptor was derived from an adult in good health. The chain combines TRBV11-2 with TRBJ1-2; 8 bases line up with TRBD1. CDR3 loop: CASSPGQDYGYTF. The CDR3 DNA is TGTGCCAGCAGCCCGGGACAGGACTATGGCTACACCTTC.